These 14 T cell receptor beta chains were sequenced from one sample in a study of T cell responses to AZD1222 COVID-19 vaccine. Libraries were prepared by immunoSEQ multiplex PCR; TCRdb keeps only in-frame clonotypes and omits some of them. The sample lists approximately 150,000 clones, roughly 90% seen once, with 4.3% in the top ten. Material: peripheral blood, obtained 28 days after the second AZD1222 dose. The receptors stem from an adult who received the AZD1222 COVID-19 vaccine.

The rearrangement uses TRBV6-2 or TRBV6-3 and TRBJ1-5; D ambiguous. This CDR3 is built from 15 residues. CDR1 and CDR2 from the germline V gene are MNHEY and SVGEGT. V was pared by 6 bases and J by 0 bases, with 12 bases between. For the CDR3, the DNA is TGTGCCAGCAGCCAAGCCTTCTATAGCAATCAGCCCCAGCATTTT. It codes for CASSQAFYSNQPQHF.

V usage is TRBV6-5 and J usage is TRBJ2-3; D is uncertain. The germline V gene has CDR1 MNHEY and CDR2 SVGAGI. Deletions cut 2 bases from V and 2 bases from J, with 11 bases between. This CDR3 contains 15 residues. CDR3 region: CASSYMSGYTDTQYF. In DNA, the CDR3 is TGTGCCAGCAGTTACATGTCAGGATACACAGATACGCAGTATTTT.

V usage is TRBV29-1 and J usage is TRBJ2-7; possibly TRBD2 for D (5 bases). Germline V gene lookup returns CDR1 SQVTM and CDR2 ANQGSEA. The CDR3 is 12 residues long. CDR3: CNLRRTTYEQYF. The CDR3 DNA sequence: TGCAACCTCCGGAGGACGACCTACGAGCAGTACTTC.

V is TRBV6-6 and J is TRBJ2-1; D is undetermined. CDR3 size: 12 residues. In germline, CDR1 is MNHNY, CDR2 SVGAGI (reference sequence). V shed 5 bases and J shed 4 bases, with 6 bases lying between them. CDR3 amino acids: CASSQGYNEQFF. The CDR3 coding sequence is TGTGCCAGCAGTCAAGGGTACAATGAGCAGTTCTTC.

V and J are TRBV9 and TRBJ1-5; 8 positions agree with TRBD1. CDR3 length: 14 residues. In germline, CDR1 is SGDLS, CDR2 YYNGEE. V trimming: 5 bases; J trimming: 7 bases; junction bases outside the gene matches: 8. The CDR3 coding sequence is TGTGCCAGCAGTATCTCAGGGGGCCGACAGCCCCAGCATTTT. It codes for CASSISGGRQPQHF.

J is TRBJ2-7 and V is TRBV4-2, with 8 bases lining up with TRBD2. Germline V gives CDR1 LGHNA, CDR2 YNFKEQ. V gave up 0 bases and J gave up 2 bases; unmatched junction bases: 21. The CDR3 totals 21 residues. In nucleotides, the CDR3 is TGTGCCAGCAGCCAAGATCTACCTTGGGGTATGAGCGGGGGACAAACCTACGAGCAGTACTTC. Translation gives CASSQDLPWGMSGGQTYEQYF.

CDR3 amino acids: CASGPGYTEAFF. Here the CDR3 DNA reads TGTGCTAGTGGCCCGGGGTACACTGAAGCTTTCTTT. The genes are TRBV12-5 and TRBJ1-1; D gene ambiguous. Trimming stripped 6 bases from V and 3 bases from J, with 8 bases between. Germline lookup yields CDR1 LGHNT and CDR2 FRNRAP. The CDR3 covers 12 residues.

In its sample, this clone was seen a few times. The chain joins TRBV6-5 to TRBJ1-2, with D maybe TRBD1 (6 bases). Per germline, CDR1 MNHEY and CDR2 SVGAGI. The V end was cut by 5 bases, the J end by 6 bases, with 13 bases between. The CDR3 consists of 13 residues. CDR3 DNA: TGTGCCAGCAGTAAACAGGGTGGGGATGGCTACACCTTC. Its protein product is CASSKQGGDGYTF.

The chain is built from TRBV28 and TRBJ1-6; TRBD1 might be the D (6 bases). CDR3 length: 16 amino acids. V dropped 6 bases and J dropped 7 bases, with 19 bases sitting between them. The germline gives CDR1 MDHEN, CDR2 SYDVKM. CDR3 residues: CASSQETHRVNSPLHF. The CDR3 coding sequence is TGTGCCAGCAGCCAGGAAACTCACAGGGTGAATTCACCCCTCCACTTT.

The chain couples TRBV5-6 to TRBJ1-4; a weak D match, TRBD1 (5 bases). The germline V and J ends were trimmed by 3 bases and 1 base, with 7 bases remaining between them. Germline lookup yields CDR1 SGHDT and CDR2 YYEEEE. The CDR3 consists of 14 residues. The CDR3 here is CASSWQGTNEKLFF. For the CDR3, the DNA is TGTGCCAGCAGCTGGCAGGGAACTAATGAAAAACTGTTTTTT.

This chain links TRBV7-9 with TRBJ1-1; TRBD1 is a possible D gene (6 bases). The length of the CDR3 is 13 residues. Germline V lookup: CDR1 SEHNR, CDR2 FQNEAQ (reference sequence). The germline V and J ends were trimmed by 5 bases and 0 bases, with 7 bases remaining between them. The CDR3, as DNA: TGTGCCAGCAGCCAGGGGATGAACACTGAAGCTTTCTTT. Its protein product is CASSQGMNTEAFF.

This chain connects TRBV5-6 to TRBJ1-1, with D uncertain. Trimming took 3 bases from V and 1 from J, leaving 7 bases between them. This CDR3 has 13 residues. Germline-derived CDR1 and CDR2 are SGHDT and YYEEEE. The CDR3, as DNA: TGTGCCAGCAGCTATACAGCGAACACTGAAGCTTTCTTT. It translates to CASSYTANTEAFF.

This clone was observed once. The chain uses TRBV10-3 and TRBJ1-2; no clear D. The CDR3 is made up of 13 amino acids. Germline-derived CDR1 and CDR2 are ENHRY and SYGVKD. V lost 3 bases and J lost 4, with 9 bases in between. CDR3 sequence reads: CAISDQVGYGYTF. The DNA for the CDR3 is TGTGCCATCAGTGATCAGGTGGGCTATGGCTACACCTTC.

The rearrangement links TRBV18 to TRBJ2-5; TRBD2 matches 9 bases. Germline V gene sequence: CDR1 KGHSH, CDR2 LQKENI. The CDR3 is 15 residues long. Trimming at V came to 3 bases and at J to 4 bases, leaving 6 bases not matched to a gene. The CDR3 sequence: CASSPLSGGIETQYF. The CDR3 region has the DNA TGTGCCAGCTCACCGCTTAGCGGGGGAATAGAGACCCAGTACTTC.